Described below is a single TCR beta chain sequence and its context. The data were taken from a study of blood T cell repertoires in COVID-19. In the authors' workflow: Estimates of nucleated cell counts were drawn from the amplification of reference gene primers. Produced via immunoSEQ multiplex PCR; TCRdb's table is partial and in-frame only. V, J and clone size derive from that table, while D and trimming were established from the DNA sequence. The sample has a few hundred thousand clones, around 87% seen once. Enrolment of Seattle patients took place during active infection, and they were followed longitudinally. This CDR3 is built from 15 residues. V was shortened by 2 bases and J by 3 bases, with 12 bases between the two germline ends. Looked up from germline, CDR1 is LGHNA and CDR2 is YSLEER.

The sequence was obtained from a woman in her twenties or thirties with COVID-19, enrolled during active disease. Sequencing used peripheral blood. The rearrangement joins TRBV4-3 to TRBJ2-3; perhaps TRBD2 as D (7 bases). CDR3 in amino acids: CASSQMGGGTDTQYF. CDR3 nucleotides: TGCGCCAGCAGCCAAATGGGAGGGGGTACAGATACGCAGTATTTT.